This T cell receptor beta chain was retrieved from a study of naive and memory T cell subsets. Trimming took off 1 base at V and 7 bases at J, with 14 bases between the two ends. CDR3 size: 15 residues. Blood and skin TCR RNA was reverse transcribed with alpha and beta constant primers. TCRdb reprocessed the 5' RACE reads via MiXCR and lists one record per CDR3 protein. This sample has over 25,000 distinct CDR3 sequences, with around 25% found just once. Whole-blood samples were roughly 2.3 ml of peripheral blood from healthy adult volunteers. This clonotype has ten or more counts. The chain links TRBV12-3 or TRBV12-4 to TRBJ2-1; the D gene is possibly TRBD1 (6 bases). The TCR sequence derives from a female donor in good health. This chain's CDR3 is CASSLDRAKVNEQFF. The DNA for the CDR3 is TGTGCCAGCAGTTTAGACAGGGCGAAAGTGAATGAGCAGTTCTTC.